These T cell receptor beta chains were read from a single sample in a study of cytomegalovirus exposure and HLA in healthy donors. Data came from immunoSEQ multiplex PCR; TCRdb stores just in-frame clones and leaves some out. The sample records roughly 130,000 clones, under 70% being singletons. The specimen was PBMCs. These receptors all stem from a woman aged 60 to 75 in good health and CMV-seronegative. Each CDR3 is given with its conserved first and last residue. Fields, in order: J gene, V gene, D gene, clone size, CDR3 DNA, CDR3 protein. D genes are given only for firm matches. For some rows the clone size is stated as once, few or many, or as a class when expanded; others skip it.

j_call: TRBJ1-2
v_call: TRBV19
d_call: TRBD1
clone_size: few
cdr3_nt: TGTGCCAGTAGTTTTAGACCGGGACAGGGGGCCCATGGCTACACCTTC
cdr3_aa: CASSFRPGQGAHGYTF

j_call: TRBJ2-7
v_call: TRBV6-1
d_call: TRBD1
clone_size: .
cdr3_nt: TGTGCCAGCAGTGTAGGGACAGGGTTATACGAGCAGTACTTC
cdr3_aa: CASSVGTGLYEQYF

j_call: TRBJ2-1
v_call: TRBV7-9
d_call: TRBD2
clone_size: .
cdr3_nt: TGTGCCAGCAGCTCCCTGGGAGGGCATGAGCAGTTCTTC
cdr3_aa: CASSSLGGHEQFF

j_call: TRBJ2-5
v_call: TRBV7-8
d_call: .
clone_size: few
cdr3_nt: TGTGCCAGCAGCTTATATGGTGGGGCCCAAGAGACCCAGTACTTC
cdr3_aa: CASSLYGGAQETQYF

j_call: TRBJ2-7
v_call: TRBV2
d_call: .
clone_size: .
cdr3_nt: TGTGCCAGCAGTGACAGGCTTTCCTACGAGCAGTACTTC
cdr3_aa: CASSDRLSYEQYF

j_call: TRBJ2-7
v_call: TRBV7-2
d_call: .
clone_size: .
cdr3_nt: TGTGCCAGCAGGAGAGACGGGGAGCAGTACTTC
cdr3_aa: CASRRDGEQYF

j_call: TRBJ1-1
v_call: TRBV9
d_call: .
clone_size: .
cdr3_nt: TGTGCCAGCAGCGTAGATCAGGGATCCTTAACTGAAGCTTTCTTT
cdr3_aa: CASSVDQGSLTEAFF

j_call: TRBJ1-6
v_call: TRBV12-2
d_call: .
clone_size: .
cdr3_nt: TGTGCAAGTCGCTTAGGGACAGGCCATAATTCACCCCTCCACTTT
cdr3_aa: CASRLGTGHNSPLHF

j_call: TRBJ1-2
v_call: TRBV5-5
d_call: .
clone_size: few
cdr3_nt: TGTGCCAGCAGCTTGGAGGCCGGGGGCTACACCTTC
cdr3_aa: CASSLEAGGYTF

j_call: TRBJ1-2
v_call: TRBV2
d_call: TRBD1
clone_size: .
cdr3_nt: TGTGCCAGCAGTCTCGGACAGGGGTCAAGTGGCTACACCTTC
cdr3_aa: CASSLGQGSSGYTF

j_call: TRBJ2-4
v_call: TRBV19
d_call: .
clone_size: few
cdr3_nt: TGTGCCAGTAGTCCGGAAGGTGGGCGCCTAGCCAAAAACATTCAGTACTTC
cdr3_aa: CASSPEGGRLAKNIQYF

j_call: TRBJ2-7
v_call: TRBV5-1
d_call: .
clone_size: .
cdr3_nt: TGCGCCAGCAGCTTTGGGACAGCGGGTGCCGACGAGCAGTACTTC
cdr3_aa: CASSFGTAGADEQYF

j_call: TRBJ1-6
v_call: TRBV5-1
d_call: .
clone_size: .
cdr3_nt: TGCGCCAGCAGCTTGGAGGGGAATTCACCCCTCCACTTT
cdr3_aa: CASSLEGNSPLHF

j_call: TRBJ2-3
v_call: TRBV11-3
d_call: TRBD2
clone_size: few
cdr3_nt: TGTGCCAGCGGGCCCGCGGGAGAGTCGAATACGCAGTATTTT
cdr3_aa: CASGPAGESNTQYF

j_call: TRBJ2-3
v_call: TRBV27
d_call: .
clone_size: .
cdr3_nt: TGTGCCAGCAGTTATTCCGGGACATCTTCAGATACGCAGTATTTT
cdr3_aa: CASSYSGTSSDTQYF

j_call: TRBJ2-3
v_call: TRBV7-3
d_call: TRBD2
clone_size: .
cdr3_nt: TGTGCCAGCAGCTCCTACGGGGGGAGCACAGATACGCAGTATTTT
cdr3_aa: CASSSYGGSTDTQYF

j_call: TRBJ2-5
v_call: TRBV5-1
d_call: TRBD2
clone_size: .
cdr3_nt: TGCGCCAGCAGCCCCAGCGGGAGGGCCGGGGAGGAGACCCAGTACTTC
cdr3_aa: CASSPSGRAGEETQYF

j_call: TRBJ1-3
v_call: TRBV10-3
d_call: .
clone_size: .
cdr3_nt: TGTGCCACCCGGAAGGACATCGACTCTGGAAACACCATATATTTT
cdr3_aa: CATRKDIDSGNTIYF

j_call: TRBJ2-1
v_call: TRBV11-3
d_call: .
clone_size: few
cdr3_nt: TGTGCCAGCAGCCTAACTCAAAGCTCCTACAATGAGCAGTTCTTC
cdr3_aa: CASSLTQSSYNEQFF

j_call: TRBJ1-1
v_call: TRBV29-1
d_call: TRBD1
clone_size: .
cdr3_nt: TGCAGCGACCCGGACAGGGGCACCCTTATGAACACTGAAGCTTTCTTT
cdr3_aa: CSDPDRGTLMNTEAFF

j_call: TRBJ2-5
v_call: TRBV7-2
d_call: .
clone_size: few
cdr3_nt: TGTGCCAGCAGCTATCCCCCACCCCCAGGGGCGACACAAGAGACCCAGTACTTC
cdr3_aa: CASSYPPPPGATQETQYF

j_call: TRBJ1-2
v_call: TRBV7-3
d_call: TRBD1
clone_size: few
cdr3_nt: TGTGCCAGCAGCCTCAGGGGGCGGGATAATGGCTACACCTTC
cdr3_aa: CASSLRGRDNGYTF

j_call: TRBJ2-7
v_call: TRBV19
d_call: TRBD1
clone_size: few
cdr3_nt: TGTGCCAGCGGGACAGGGCCGTACGAGCAGTACTTC
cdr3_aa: CASGTGPYEQYF

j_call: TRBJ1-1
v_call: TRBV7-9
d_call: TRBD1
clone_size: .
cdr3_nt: TGTTCCAGCAGCCTAGACAGGGGGCAATTGGTCACTGAAGCTTTCTTT
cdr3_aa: CSSSLDRGQLVTEAFF

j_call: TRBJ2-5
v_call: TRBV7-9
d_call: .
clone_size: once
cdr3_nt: TGTGCCAGCAGCAAACCCACAGGGAGGGAGGAGACCCAGTACTTC
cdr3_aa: CASSKPTGREETQYF

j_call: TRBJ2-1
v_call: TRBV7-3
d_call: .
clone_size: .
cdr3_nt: TGTGCCAGCAGCGTATCCGGACTGCCATACAATGAGCAGTTCTTC
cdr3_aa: CASSVSGLPYNEQFF

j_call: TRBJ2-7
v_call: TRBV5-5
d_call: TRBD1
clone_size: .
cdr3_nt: TGTGCCAGCAGCTTGGTTGGGCAGGGGGACCACGAGCAGTACTTC
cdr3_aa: CASSLVGQGDHEQYF

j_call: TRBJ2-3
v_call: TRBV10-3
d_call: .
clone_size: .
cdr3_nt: TGTGCCCTCAGGGGGGACACCCCTGGGGCAGATACGCAGTATTTT
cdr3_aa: CALRGDTPGADTQYF

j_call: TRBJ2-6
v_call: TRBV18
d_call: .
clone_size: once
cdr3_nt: TGTGCCAGCTCACCACGAGGAGGGTCTGGGGCCAACGTCCTGACTTTC
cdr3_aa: CASSPRGGSGANVLTF

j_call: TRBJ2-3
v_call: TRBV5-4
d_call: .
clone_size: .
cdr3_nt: TGTGCCAGCAGCCTTGCGGGTGCTTCAAATACGCAGTATTTT
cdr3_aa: CASSLAGASNTQYF

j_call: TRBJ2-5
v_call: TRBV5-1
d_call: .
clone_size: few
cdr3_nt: TGCGCCAGCAGCTCCCTACAGGGAGGGGAGACCCAGTACTTC
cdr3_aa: CASSSLQGGETQYF

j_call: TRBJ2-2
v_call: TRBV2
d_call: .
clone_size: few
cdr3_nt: TGTGCCAGCACAGGCAGGGGAAACACCGGGGAGCTGTTTTTT
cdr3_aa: CASTGRGNTGELFF

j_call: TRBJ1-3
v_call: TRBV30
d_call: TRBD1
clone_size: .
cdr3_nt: TGTGCCTTAAAATCAGGGGGGAGATTTGGAAACACCATATATTTT
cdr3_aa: CALKSGGRFGNTIYF

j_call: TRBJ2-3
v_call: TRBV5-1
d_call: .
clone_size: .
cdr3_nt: TGCGCCAGCAGTTTCGACTCACGCACAGATACGCAGTATTTT
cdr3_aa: CASSFDSRTDTQYF

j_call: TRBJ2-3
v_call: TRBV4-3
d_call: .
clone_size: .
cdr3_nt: TGCGCCAGCAGCCAAGATCTTTCGGGTGCCATTGCTACCTACACGCAGTATTTT
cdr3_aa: CASSQDLSGAIATYTQYF

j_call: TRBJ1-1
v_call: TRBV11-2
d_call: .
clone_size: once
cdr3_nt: TGTGCCAGCAGCTTACTAGTAGGCACTGAAGCTTTCTTT
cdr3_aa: CASSLLVGTEAFF

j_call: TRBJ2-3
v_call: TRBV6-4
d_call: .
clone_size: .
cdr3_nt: TGTGCCAGCAGTGACGGGGGGGCGACAGATACGCAGTATTTT
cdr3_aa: CASSDGGATDTQYF

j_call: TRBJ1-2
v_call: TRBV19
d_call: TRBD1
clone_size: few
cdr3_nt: TGTGCCAGCTGGACAGGGGGCACTTCCTATGGCTACACCTTC
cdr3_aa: CASWTGGTSYGYTF

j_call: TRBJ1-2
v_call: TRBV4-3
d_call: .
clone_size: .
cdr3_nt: TGCGCCAGCAGCCGAGGGAGGGGGGGTGGCTACACCTTC
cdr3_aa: CASSRGRGGGYTF

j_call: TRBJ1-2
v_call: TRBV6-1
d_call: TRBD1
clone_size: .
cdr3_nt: TGTGCCAGCAGTGATGGGACAGGGAACTATGGCTACACCTTC
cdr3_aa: CASSDGTGNYGYTF

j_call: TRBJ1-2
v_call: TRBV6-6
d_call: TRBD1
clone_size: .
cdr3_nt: TGTGCCAGCCAGGGGGGTTACTATGGCTACACCTTC
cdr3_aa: CASQGGYYGYTF

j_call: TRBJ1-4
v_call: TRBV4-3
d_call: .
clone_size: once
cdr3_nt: TGCGCCAGCAGCCAAGATGGGGGTGGGGGGGGGAGGGGCGAAAAACTGTTTTTT
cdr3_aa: CASSQDGGGGGRGEKLFF

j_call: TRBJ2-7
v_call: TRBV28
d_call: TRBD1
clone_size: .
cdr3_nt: TGTGCCAGCAGTCTACTTCCGGGACAGGGCCCCTCCGAGCAGTACTTC
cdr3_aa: CASSLLPGQGPSEQYF

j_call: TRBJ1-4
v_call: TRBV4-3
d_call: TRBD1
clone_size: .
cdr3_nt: TGCGCCAGCAGCCAAGTGGGAACAGGGGGCCGCCTGTTTTTT
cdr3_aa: CASSQVGTGGRLFF

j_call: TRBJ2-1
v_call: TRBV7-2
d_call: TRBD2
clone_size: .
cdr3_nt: TGTGCCAGCAGCTTTAGCGGGGGGGTGGTCAATGAGCAGTTCTTC
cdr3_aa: CASSFSGGVVNEQFF

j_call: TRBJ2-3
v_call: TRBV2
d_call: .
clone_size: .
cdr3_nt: TGTGCCAGCAGTGAAATGGCGGGGAGCACAGATACGCAGTATTTT
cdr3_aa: CASSEMAGSTDTQYF

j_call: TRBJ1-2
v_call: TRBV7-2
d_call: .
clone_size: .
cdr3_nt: TGTGCCAGCAGCCCATCAGGGAAACTTAACTATGGCTACACCTTC
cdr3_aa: CASSPSGKLNYGYTF

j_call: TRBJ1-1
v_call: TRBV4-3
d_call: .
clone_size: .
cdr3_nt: TGCGCCAGCAGCCAAGAGAAGGGGGCTGAAGCTTTCTTT
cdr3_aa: CASSQEKGAEAFF

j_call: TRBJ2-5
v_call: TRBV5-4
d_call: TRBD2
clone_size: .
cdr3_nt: TGTGCCAGCAGCCCCGCTAGCGGGAGTTTAGAGACCCAGTACTTC
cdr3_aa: CASSPASGSLETQYF

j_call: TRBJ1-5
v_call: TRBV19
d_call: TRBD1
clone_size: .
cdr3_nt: TGTGCCAGTAGTCCCTCACAGGGGCGCAATCAGCCCCAGCATTTT
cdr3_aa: CASSPSQGRNQPQHF